One sample yielded the 9 T cell receptor beta chains listed below, sequenced in a study of vaccination and CD4 T cells after COVID-19. At the Johns Hopkins FTIC core, DNA taken from cultured CD4+ T cells was sequenced by way of the Oncomine TCR Beta short-read assay. TCRdb itself ran the PCR reads through MiXCR, one entry per CDR3 protein. Of 20,000 to 30,000 distinct CDR3 sequences in the sample, about 41% were seen once. Indicated treatment: approximately nine-day PBMC culture with coronavirus spike peptide pools or control peptides (ViraFEST assay). No antigen is known for these receptors. Material: CD4+ T cells from blood, cultured in vitro. These receptor sequences come from a human donor who had recovered from COVID-19.

The rearrangement joins TRBV28 to TRBJ1-2, with D tentatively TRBD1 (5 bases). Trimming took 3 bases from V and 4 from J, leaving 24 bases between them. The CDR3 loop spans 18 amino acids. Germline V gene data show CDR1 as MDHEN and CDR2 as SYDVKM. The CDR3 bases are TGTGCCAGCAGTTTGCGAGGCCAGGGTCAAGGTTTCAGCTATGGCTACACCTTC. It is translated as CASSLRGQGQGFSYGYTF.

This clonotype was counted a few times. This rearrangement joins TRBV6-5 to TRBJ1-5, with D tentatively TRBD1 (5 bases). CDR3 length: 15 amino acids. Trimming stripped 0 bases from V and 4 bases from J, with 10 bases between. CDR1 and CDR2 from the germline V gene are MNHEY and SVGAGI. CDR3 nucleotide sequence: TGTGCCAGCAGTTACTCGAGTCAGGGAAATCAGCCCCAGCATTTT. Translating it yields CASSYSSQGNQPQHF.

This chain connects TRBV7-9 to TRBJ2-7; D unclear. Between the trimmed V and J ends, which lost 1 base and 3 bases, there was a span of 10 bases. Per the germline V gene, CDR1 is SEHNR and CDR2 is FQNEAQ (reference sequence). This CDR3 has 14 residues. Here the CDR3 reads CASSLVQSIYEQYF. CDR3 coding DNA: TGTGCCAGCAGCTTAGTACAGTCAATCTACGAGCAGTACTTC.

This clonotype was found once. The rearrangement links TRBV2 to TRBJ1-1; TRBD1 is a possible D gene (5 bases). Trimming removed 3 bases from V and 1 base from J, with 9 bases in between. Germline V gives CDR1 SNHLY, CDR2 FYNNEI. The CDR3 loop spans 14 amino acids. The CDR3 loop reads CASSDRTQNTEAFF. The CDR3 DNA reads as TGTGCCAGCAGTGATCGGACACAGAACACTGAAGCTTTCTTT.

This clonotype was found a few times. The chain uses TRBV28 and TRBJ2-3; D is unclear. V was pared by 1 base and J by 0 bases, with 11 bases between. This CDR3 has 16 amino acids. Germline lookup yields CDR1 MDHEN and CDR2 SYDVKM. CDR3 coding DNA: TGTGCCAGCAGTTTATTGGGCGGTTTTAGCACAGATACGCAGTATTTT. Translating gives CASSLLGGFSTDTQYF.

A few counts support this clonotype. V is TRBV20-1 and J is TRBJ2-1, with 7 bases that match TRBD2. V was clipped by 6 bases and J by 7 bases; unmatched bases: 15. Germline CDR1 is DFQATT and CDR2 is SNEGSKA (reference sequence). This CDR3 is built from 15 residues. The CDR3 nucleotides are TGCAGTGCGGCCCCTAGCGGACTTAAAGGGAATGAGCAGTTCTTC. Translation: CSAAPSGLKGNEQFF.

This clonotype was seen more than once but under ten times. The chain carries TRBV6-4 and TRBJ2-3, with D possibly matching TRBD2 (6 bases). Germline V lookup: CDR1 MRHNA, CDR2 SNTAGT. V lost 4 bases and J lost 0, with 11 bases in between. The CDR3 has 15 amino acids. DNA for the CDR3: TGTGCCAGCAGTGTGGAGGGGTGGAGCACAGATACGCAGTATTTT. Translating gives CASSVEGWSTDTQYF.

The chain employs TRBV10-3 and TRBJ2-1; TRBD1 matches 8 bases. CDR1 is ENHRY and CDR2 is SYGVKD in the germline V gene. The V gene end was trimmed by 8 bases and the J gene end by 3 bases; junction bases not matched to a gene: 3. The CDR3 is made up of 13 amino acids. CDR3 sequence (DNA): TGTGCCATCCCGACAGGGGACTACAATGAGCAGTTCTTC. Translation: CAIPTGDYNEQFF.

The genes are TRBV2 and TRBJ2-3, with 12 bases that match TRBD2. CDR3 length: 15 amino acids. Per the germline V gene, CDR1 is SNHLY and CDR2 is FYNNEI. The V and J ends lost 6 bases and 8 bases, in that order; junction bases with no gene match: 9. CDR3 nucleotide sequence: TGTGCCAGCAGGGTGGGACTAGCGGGTCGGGGTACGCAGTATTTT. Its translation: CASRVGLAGRGTQYF. Full variable domain (rest looked up from reference TRBV2 and TRBJ2-3): EPEVTQTPSHQVTQMGQEVILRCVPISNHLYFYWYRQILGQKVEFLVSFYNNEISEKSEIFDDQFSVERPDGSNFTLKIRSTKLEDSAMYFCASRVGLAGRGTQYFGPGTRLTVL.